This TCR beta chain was profiled in a study of early T cells in non-severe SARS-CoV-2 infection. This clonotype was seen a few times. Individual cDNA molecules received unique molecular identifiers. TCRdb re-called the 5' RACE reads with MiXCR, one entry per CDR3 protein. The table lists 55,000 to 65,000 distinct CDR3 sequences, more than 13% of them singletons. The V gene lost 2 bases and the J gene lost 0 bases, with 8 bases spanning the gap. CDR1 and CDR2 from the germline V gene are LNHNV and YYDKDF (reference sequence). The CDR3 runs to 15 residues. The origin of this receptor is an adult who was a healthcare worker with PCR-confirmed SARS-CoV-2 infection or an uninfected control (not recorded which). The rearrangement uses TRBV15 and TRBJ2-1; either TRBD1 or TRBD2 may fit D (5 bases each). The sample in question was whole blood, obtained at baseline. The CDR3 DNA is TGTGCCACCAGCAGAATGGGGGTCTCCTACAATGAGCAGTTCTTC. Translation: CATSRMGVSYNEQFF.